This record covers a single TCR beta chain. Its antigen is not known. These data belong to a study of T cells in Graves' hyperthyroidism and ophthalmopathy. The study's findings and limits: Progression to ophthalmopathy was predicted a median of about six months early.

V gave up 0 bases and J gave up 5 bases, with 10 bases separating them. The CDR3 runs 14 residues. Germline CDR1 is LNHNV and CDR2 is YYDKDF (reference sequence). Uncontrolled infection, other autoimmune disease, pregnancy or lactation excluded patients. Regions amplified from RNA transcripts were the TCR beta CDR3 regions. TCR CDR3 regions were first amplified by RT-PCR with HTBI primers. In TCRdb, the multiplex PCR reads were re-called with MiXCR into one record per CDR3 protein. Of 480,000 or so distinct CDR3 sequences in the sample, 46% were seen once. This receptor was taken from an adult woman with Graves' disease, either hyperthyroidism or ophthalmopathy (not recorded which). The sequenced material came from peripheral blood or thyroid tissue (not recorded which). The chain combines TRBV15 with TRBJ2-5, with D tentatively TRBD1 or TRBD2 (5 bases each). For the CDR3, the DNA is TGTGCCACCAGCAGAGAGGGGGAAGGCGAGACCCAGTACTTC. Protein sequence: CATSREGEGETQYF.